This T cell receptor (beta chain) comes out of a study of T cells in localized non-small cell lung cancer. Study observations and caveats: Because only a single region of the tumor was sequenced, heterogeneity remains possible.

V lost 4 bases to trimming and J lost 5 bases, with 20 bases between them. The CDR3 has 16 amino acids. Germline loops: CDR1 MNHNS, CDR2 SASEGT. This clone was picked up one time. Its antigen remains unknown. Clones were read by immunoSEQ multiplex PCR, and TCRdb kept only the in-frame ones, dropping some. The repertoire holds about 27,000 clones, with approximately 91% as singletons. This sequence originates from a female donor aged 60 or older with stage II squamous cell lung carcinoma. The V gene is TRBV6-1, the J gene TRBJ1-2, with a possible D match to TRBD1 (6 bases). Sequencing was performed on peripheral blood, taken before any cancer treatment. CDR3 protein: CASSARDKPEEYGYTF. CDR3 sequence (DNA): TGTGCCAGCAGTGCCCGGGACAAGCCTGAGGAGTATGGCTACACCTTC.